These 8 T cell receptor beta chains came from one sample sequenced in a study of T cell repertoires in cytomegalovirus infection. Via MiXCR, TCRdb re-called the reads, giving one row per CDR3 protein. The sample lists about 830,000 distinct CDR3 sequences; less than 35% were seen once. Their specific antigens are unknown. Material: cultured CD8+ T cells from PBMCs, obtained from culture after CMV antigen stimulation. The receptor source for this set is a human donor in good health (CMV status not recorded). Some clones in this sample may be carry-over from other donors' samples.

Details on this clonotype: A much larger clone lies a single base off, so this may be a read error. The chain couples TRBV5-5 to TRBJ1-2; weak D call: TRBD1 (6 bases). Germline-derived CDR1 and CDR2 are SGHKS and YYEKEE (reference sequence). The length of the CDR3 is 14 residues. Trimming took off 4 bases at V and 0 bases at J, with 10 bases between the two ends. CDR3 DNA sequence: TGTGCCAGCAGCCCGGGACACTCTAACTATGGCTACACCTTC. Protein: CASSPGHSNYGYTF.

Here the CDR3 DNA reads TGTGCCATCAGTGGGCAGCTCGAGGGCCAACCGGGGGGCTACACCTTC. It is translated as CAISGQLEGQPGGYTF. The chain combines TRBV10-3 with TRBJ1-2; D ambiguous. V lost 4 bases to trimming and J lost 8 bases, with 23 bases between them. Germline CDR1 reads ENHRY; CDR2 reads SYGVKD. The CDR3 length is 16 residues.

The table lists this clonotype with a few counts. The V gene is TRBV27, the J gene TRBJ1-1, with a tentative D call TRBD1 (5 bases). Germline V lookup: CDR1 MNHEY, CDR2 SMNVEV (reference sequence). CDR3 size: 16 residues. The germline V and J ends were trimmed by 3 bases and 0 bases, with 14 bases remaining between them. CDR3 region: CASSFIRVGVNTEAFF. CDR3 DNA sequence: TGTGCCAGCAGTTTTATTCGGGTGGGGGTGAACACTGAAGCTTTCTTT.

This chain connects TRBV12-3 or TRBV12-4 to TRBJ2-1; D call uncertain. Trimming pared 10 bases from V and 7 bases from J, leaving 5 bases between. The CDR3 length is 9 residues. As DNA, the CDR3 is TGTGCCACCGGAAATGAGCAGTTCTTC. Translation: CATGNEQFF.

The rearrangement uses TRBV11-2 and TRBJ2-1; 7 bases match TRBD1. The trim removed 8 bases at V and 8 bases at J, leaving 15 bases unmatched. The CDR3 extends over 15 amino acids. The germline CDR1 and CDR2 sequences are SGHAT and FQNNGV. The CDR3 is CASGAGTVFVYEQFF. The CDR3 DNA reads TGTGCCAGCGGAGCCGGGACAGTCTTTGTATATGAGCAGTTCTTC.

The V call is TRBV6-2 or TRBV6-3, the J call TRBJ2-7; D ambiguous. The germline V gene encodes CDR1 MNHEY and CDR2 SVGEGT. The CDR3 length is 12 residues. V lost 10 bases, J lost 3 bases, and 13 bases lay in between. CDR3 DNA sequence: TGTGCCACCATCAGGATGGGCTACGAGCAGTACTTC. Translated: CATIRMGYEQYF.

This clonotype was detected many times. The chain is built from TRBV4-2 and TRBJ2-4; TRBD1 aligns across 7 bases. V was clipped by 4 bases and J by 1 base; unmatched bases: 13. This CDR3 comprises 18 residues. Germline-derived CDR1 and CDR2 are LGHNA and YNFKEQ. CDR3 in amino acids: CASSRGRQGRDAKNIQYF. In DNA, the CDR3 is TGTGCCAGCAGCCGAGGACGACAGGGACGTGACGCCAAAAACATTCAGTACTTC.

The chain has TRBV10-3 and TRBJ2-1, with TRBD1 matching over 11 bases. Germline V gene lookup returns CDR1 ENHRY and CDR2 SYGVKD. The J segment lost 2 bases and the V segment lost 8 bases, leaving 8 bases of the junction unmatched. The CDR3 totals 16 residues. CDR3 in DNA: TGTGCCATCTCCTCGGAGGGACAGGGGGCCTACAATGAGCAGTTCTTC. Translating it yields CAISSEGQGAYNEQFF.